Given below is one T cell receptor (beta chain) in context. These data come from a study of Ad26.COV2.S vaccination and SARS-CoV-2 variants. This CDR3 is 15 amino acids long. Trimming removed 6 bases from V and 1 base from J, with 15 bases in between. Germline lookup yields CDR1 MDHEN and CDR2 SYDVKM. Noted treatment: 15 to 20 received Ad26.COV2.S at low or high dose, single or two shots; roughly five received placebo; per-sample allocation not given. Day 63 after the first injection of vaccine or placebo was the sampling time. The vaccine delivered Wuhan-strain SARS-CoV-2 spike through an Ad26 vector. Libraries were prepared by immunoSEQ multiplex PCR; TCRdb keeps only in-frame clonotypes and omits some of them. This table has some 500,000 clones, 75% to 90% appearing once.

V gene TRBV28 combines with J gene TRBJ1-1, with D perhaps TRBD1 (5 bases). The sequence was obtained from a person between 18 and 60 years old who received the Ad26.COV2.S COVID-19 vaccine or a placebo. Here the sequenced sample was peripheral blood, taken in a trial of Ad26.COV2.S vaccine versus placebo. Here the CDR3 DNA reads TGTGCCAGCAGCCCCCCGGGCAGGGAGAACACTGAAGCTTTCTTT. This codes for CASSPPGRENTEAFF.